This entry lists 21 T cell receptor beta chains sequenced from one sample in a study of blood T cell repertoires in COVID-19. TCRdb's copy holds only in-frame clones and misses some; the assay was immunoSEQ multiplex PCR. The table lists a few hundred thousand clones, around 86% of them singletons. What was sequenced was peripheral blood. These receptors were obtained from an older woman with active or convalescent COVID-19.

The chain joins TRBV9 to TRBJ2-3; 11 nucleotides match TRBD2. J gave up 3 bases and V 2 bases, and 2 bases lay outside the gene matches. Per germline, CDR1 SGDLS and CDR2 YYNGEE. The CDR3 runs 15 residues. Here the CDR3 reads CASSVTSGGTDTQYF. In DNA, the CDR3 is TGTGCCAGCAGCGTTACTAGCGGGGGAACAGATACGCAGTATTTT.

This sequence joins TRBV25-1 and TRBJ1-4; no clear D. The germline V and J ends were trimmed by 4 bases and 4 bases, with 13 bases remaining between them. The CDR3 covers 15 residues. CDR1 and CDR2 from the germline V gene are MGHDK and SYGVNS. The CDR3 DNA reads as TGTGCCAGCAGTGTAGGCCGGGGTTTTAATGAAAAACTGTTTTTT. The encoded protein is CASSVGRGFNEKLFF.

This clone was observed a few times. The chain joins TRBV15 to TRBJ1-2; tentatively, D is TRBD1 (6 bases). The CDR3 length is 16 residues. From germline, CDR1 is LNHNV and CDR2 YYDKDF (reference sequence). V shed 0 bases and J shed 7 bases, with 18 bases lying between them. As DNA, the CDR3 is TGTGCCACCAGCAGAGATGGGGGCCTCCCCGAAGGTGGCTACACCTTC. This codes for CATSRDGGLPEGGYTF.

The DNA of the CDR3 is TGTGCCAGTAGTAAAGCGATACAGGCTTATAGCAATCAGCCCCAGCATTTT. It is translated as CASSKAIQAYSNQPQHF. The chain employs TRBV19 and TRBJ1-5; a weak D match, TRBD1 (5 bases). V shed 4 bases and J shed 0 bases, with 16 bases lying between them. CDR1 LNHDA and CDR2 SQIVND come from the germline V gene (reference sequence). This CDR3 region has 17 residues.

The table lists this clone with a count of one. The chain combines TRBV9 with TRBJ1-5, with D possibly TRBD1 on 5 matching bases. Germline V lookup: CDR1 SGDLS, CDR2 YYNGEE. Trimming pared 4 bases from V and 5 bases from J, leaving 10 bases between. The CDR3 is 13 amino acids. CDR3 loop: CASSSRADQPQHF. The CDR3 DNA reads as TGTGCCAGCAGCTCCAGGGCAGATCAGCCCCAGCATTTT.

This clone is a singleton in its sample. The chain recombines TRBV4-3 with TRBJ1-1; possible D gene TRBD1, 6 bases. CDR3 length: 13 residues. Germline CDR1 and CDR2: LGHNA and YSLEER. Trimming took off 5 bases at V and 5 bases at J, with 12 bases between the two ends. DNA of the CDR3: TGCGCCAGCAGCAAAGGGGGGGGTACTGAAGCTTTCTTT. Encoded protein: CASSKGGGTEAFF.

V and J are TRBV24-1 and TRBJ1-2; D is unclear. Trimming took off 3 bases at V and 8 bases at J, with 18 bases between the two ends. Germline V gene data show CDR1 as KGHDR and CDR2 as SFDVKD. The CDR3 is made up of 15 amino acids. This chain's CDR3 is CATSDPSLVAEGYTF. CDR3 sequence (DNA): TGTGCCACCAGTGATCCAAGCTTGGTAGCGGAGGGCTACACCTTC.

The J gene is TRBJ1-2, the V gene TRBV19; 9 nucleotides align to TRBD1. The CDR3 loop spans 13 amino acids. V lost 7 bases, J lost 8 bases, and 8 bases stayed unmatched. CDR1 and CDR2 (germline): LNHDA, SQIVND (reference sequence). CDR3 in DNA: TGTGCCAGTATCCCGGGACAGGGAATGGGCTACACCTTC. Encoded protein: CASIPGQGMGYTF. The whole variable domain, remainder taken from reference TRBV19 and TRBJ1-2, is DGGITQSPKYLFRKEGQNVTLSCEQNLNHDAMYWYRQDPGQGLRLIYYSQIVNDFQKGDIAEGYSVSREKKESFPLTVTSAQKNPTAFYLCASIPGQGMGYTFGSGTRLTVV.

This chain connects TRBV5-4 to TRBJ2-5; perhaps TRBD1 as D (6 bases). Germline values: CDR1 SGHNT, CDR2 YYREEE (reference sequence). V gave up 5 bases and J gave up 4 bases, with 12 bases separating them. CDR3 length equals 13 residues. In DNA form, the CDR3 reads TGTGCCAGCAGTCAACAGGGCGGAGAGACCCAGTACTTC. This codes for CASSQQGGETQYF.

The genes are TRBV7-2 and TRBJ1-2, with 7 bases identical to TRBD1. The CDR3 extends over 19 amino acids. Germline-derived CDR1 and CDR2 are SGHTA and FQGNSA. The ends lost 3 bases at V and 4 bases at J; junction bases unmatched: 20. The CDR3 coding sequence is TGTGCCAGCAGCTTTGGGACCTCTCGGACAGGCCGCTATACCTATGGCTACACCTTC. It translates to CASSFGTSRTGRYTYGYTF.

The chain links TRBV18 to TRBJ2-6, with unresolved D. The CDR3 is 15 amino acids. V lost 6 bases and J 1 base, leaving 10 bases between the germline ends. From germline, CDR1 is KGHSH and CDR2 LQKENI. The CDR3 DNA follows: TGTGCCAGCTCGCCCGCGGTTTCTGGGGCCAACGTCCTGACTTTC. As protein: CASSPAVSGANVLTF.

The chain employs TRBV3-1 (or the pseudogene TRBV3-2) and TRBJ1-5; D possibly corresponds to TRBD1 (5 bases). Germline assignment: CDR1 LGHDT and CDR2 YNNKEL (reference sequence). The CDR3 sequence is 12 residues long. As DNA, the CDR3 is TGTCGGGGACCACCGGGGGATCAGCCCCAGCATTTT. Protein sequence: CRGPPGDQPQHF.

The J gene is TRBJ2-3, the V gene TRBV10-3, with 8 bases lining up with TRBD1. Germline loops: CDR1 ENHRY, CDR2 SYGVKD. The CDR3 totals 14 residues. Germline trimming cut 6 bases from V and 4 bases from J; bases unmatched to any gene: 6. In DNA form, the CDR3 reads TGTGCCATCAGGGGGGGACAGGTACCAGATACGCAGTATTTT. It is translated as CAIRGGQVPDTQYF.

The rearrangement joins TRBV6-5 to TRBJ2-7; D unclear. The CDR3 length is 15 residues. V lost 6 bases to trimming and J lost 2 bases, with 17 bases between them. CDR1 MNHEY and CDR2 SVGAGI come from the germline V gene. CDR3 in amino acids: CASSRPSQVTYEQYF. The CDR3 DNA follows: TGTGCCAGCAGCCGACCCTCCCAGGTGACCTACGAGCAGTACTTC.

This clone has only one observation. The chain uses TRBV5-1 and TRBJ2-2, with 7 bases lining up with TRBD1. There are 16 residues in the CDR3. V trimming: 5 bases; J trimming: 0 bases; junction bases outside the gene matches: 7. Looked up from germline, CDR1 is SGHRS and CDR2 is YFSETQ. CDR3 protein: CASRHIGTANTGELFF. The CDR3 DNA follows: TGCGCCAGCAGACATATCGGGACAGCGAACACCGGGGAGCTGTTTTTT.

The DNA of the CDR3 is TGTGCCAGCAGTTTAGGACACAGGAGTGAAAAACTGTTTTTT. Its protein is CASSLGHRSEKLFF. The rearrangement uses TRBV28 and TRBJ1-4, with D maybe TRBD1 (5 bases). The V end lost 2 bases, the J end lost 7 bases, and 11 bases lay between the germline ends. This CDR3 comprises 14 residues. CDR1 is MDHEN, CDR2 SYDVKM, per germline.

This sequence joins TRBV4-2 and TRBJ1-6; D not resolved. V was cut by 1 base and J by 9 bases, with 7 bases left in between. The germline gives CDR1 LGHNA, CDR2 YNFKEQ. This CDR3 is built from 13 residues. CDR3 in amino acids: CASSQGVASPLHF. CDR3 DNA sequence: TGTGCCAGCAGCCAAGGAGTAGCTTCACCCCTCCACTTT.

The chain is built from TRBV6-6 and TRBJ1-6; tentatively, D is TRBD1 (5 bases). With 0 bases removed from V and 6 bases from J, the gap between germline ends came to 9 bases. This CDR3 is 15 amino acids long. Germline assignment: CDR1 MNHNY and CDR2 SVGAGI (reference sequence). The CDR3 protein is CASSYSGGANSPLHF. CDR3 coding DNA: TGTGCCAGCAGTTACTCTGGAGGGGCTAATTCACCCCTCCACTTT.

This clone occurred once. J is TRBJ2-1 and V is TRBV4-3; TRBD1 is a possible D gene (5 bases). Germline V CDR1 and CDR2: LGHNA, YSLEER. With 1 base removed from V and 5 bases from J, the gap between germline ends came to 12 bases. The CDR3 loop spans 15 amino acids. The CDR3 protein is CASSQAVGRNNEQFF. The CDR3 DNA reads TGCGCCAGCAGCCAAGCGGTGGGGCGGAACAATGAGCAGTTCTTC.

About this clone itself: The sample has other DNA sequences that encode this CDR3 too. CDR3 DNA: TGTGCCAGCAGCGTAGCTTTGAACACTGAAGCTTTCTTT. This gives the protein CASSVALNTEAFF. The rearrangement joins TRBV9 to TRBJ1-1; D is uncertain. The CDR3 is made up of 13 amino acids. Trimming took 0 bases from V and 0 from J, leaving 3 bases between them. CDR1 is SGDLS, CDR2 YYNGEE, per germline.

The gene calls are TRBV6-2 or TRBV6-3 and TRBJ2-1, with D perhaps TRBD1 (5 bases). The CDR3 totals 14 residues. V lost 5 bases, J lost 10 bases, and 18 bases lay in between. Germline-derived CDR1 and CDR2 are MNHEY and SVGEGT. The CDR3 region is CASSEDTPGGEQFF. CDR3 coding DNA: TGTGCCAGCAGTGAGGACACTCCCGGTGGGGAGCAGTTCTTC.